Detailed here is one TCR beta chain. MiXCR, applied by TCRdb to the 5' RACE reads, yields one record per CDR3 protein. Altogether about 730,000 distinct CDR3 sequences are present, over 20% being singletons, with the ten largest covering 4% to 5.5%. The entry originates in a study of identical twins. The same data also went into a second study, on T cells expressing NK-cell markers.

The sequenced sample consisted of PBMCs. The receptor's source is a woman under 30 in good health.

CDR3 in DNA: TGTGCCAGCACTTCGGAGGTCAAGACCCAGTACTTC. Its translation is CASTSEVKTQYF. The rearrangement joins TRBV2 to TRBJ2-5; weak D call: TRBD2 (5 bases). V lost 7 bases to trimming and J lost 6 bases, with 12 bases between them. Germline CDR1 is SNHLY and CDR2 is FYNNEI. The CDR3 spans 12 residues.